This T cell receptor (beta chain) was found in a study of T cell responses to AZD1222 COVID-19 vaccine. Broader study findings: Seropositive at baseline were only 5 to 7 AZD1222 recipients. The donors showed a predominance of white British ancestry and of females, with possible underestimation of clonal diversity.

For this clone: Antigen specificity is unknown.

Assay: immunoSEQ multiplex PCR; the TCRdb copy retains only in-frame clones and omits some. Of about 180,000 clones detected, 90% appear once; the ten largest clones hold approximately 3%. V lost 1 base, J lost 12 bases, and 9 bases stayed unmatched. The length of the CDR3 is 15 residues. CDR1 and CDR2 (germline): SGHDT, YYEEEE. The rearrangement joins TRBV5-6 to TRBJ2-1; 11 nucleotides agree with TRBD2. The specimen was peripheral blood, collected on day 0 of AZD1222 vaccination. The sequence came from an adult in good health. The CDR3 reads CASSLHSGGAFGQFF. CDR3 in DNA: TGTGCCAGCAGCTTGCATAGCGGGGGGGCCTTTGGGCAGTTCTTC.